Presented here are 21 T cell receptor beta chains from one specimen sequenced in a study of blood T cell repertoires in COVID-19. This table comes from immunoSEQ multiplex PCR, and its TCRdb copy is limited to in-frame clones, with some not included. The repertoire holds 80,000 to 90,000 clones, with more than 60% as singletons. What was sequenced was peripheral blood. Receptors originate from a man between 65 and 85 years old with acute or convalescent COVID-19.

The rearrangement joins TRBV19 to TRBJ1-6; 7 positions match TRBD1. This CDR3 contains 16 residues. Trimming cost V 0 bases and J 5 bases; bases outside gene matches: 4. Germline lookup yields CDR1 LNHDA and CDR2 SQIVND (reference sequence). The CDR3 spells CASSIDDRVHNSPLHF. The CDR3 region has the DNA TGTGCCAGTAGTATAGACGACAGGGTCCATAATTCACCCCTCCACTTT.

The CDR3 loop reads CASSQARGWETQYF. The CDR3 DNA reads as TGTGCCAGCAGTCAAGCCAGGGGGTGGGAGACCCAGTACTTC. This chain connects TRBV7-9 to TRBJ2-5, with 7 nucleotides matching TRBD1. CDR1 and CDR2 (germline): SEHNR, FQNEAQ (reference sequence). V was clipped by 6 bases and J by 5 bases; unmatched bases: 9. This CDR3 has 14 amino acids.

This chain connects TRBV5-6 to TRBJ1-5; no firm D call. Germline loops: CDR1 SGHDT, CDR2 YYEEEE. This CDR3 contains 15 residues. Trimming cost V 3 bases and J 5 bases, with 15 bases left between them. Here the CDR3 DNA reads TGTGCCAGCAGCTCCTGGGCCGGAGGGTATCAGCCCCAGCATTTT. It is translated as CASSSWAGGYQPQHF.

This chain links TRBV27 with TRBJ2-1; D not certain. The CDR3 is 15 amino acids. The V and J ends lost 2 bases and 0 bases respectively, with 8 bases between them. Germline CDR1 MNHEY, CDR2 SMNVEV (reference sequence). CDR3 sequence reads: CASSLTRSSYNEQFF. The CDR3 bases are TGTGCCAGCAGTTTAACCAGAAGCTCCTACAATGAGCAGTTCTTC.

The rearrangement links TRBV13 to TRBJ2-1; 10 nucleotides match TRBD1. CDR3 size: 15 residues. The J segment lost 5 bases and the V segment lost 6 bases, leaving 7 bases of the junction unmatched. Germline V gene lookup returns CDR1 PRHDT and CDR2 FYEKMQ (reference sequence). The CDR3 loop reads CASSPLGTGDNEQFF. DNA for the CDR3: TGTGCCAGCAGTCCCCTAGGGACAGGGGACAATGAGCAGTTCTTC.

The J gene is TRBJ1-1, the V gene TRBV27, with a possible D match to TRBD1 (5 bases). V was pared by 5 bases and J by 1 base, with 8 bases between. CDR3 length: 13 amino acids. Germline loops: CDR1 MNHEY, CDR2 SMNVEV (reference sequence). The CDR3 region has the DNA TGTGCCAGCAGTACCAGGGCGAACACTGAAGCTTTCTTT. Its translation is CASSTRANTEAFF.

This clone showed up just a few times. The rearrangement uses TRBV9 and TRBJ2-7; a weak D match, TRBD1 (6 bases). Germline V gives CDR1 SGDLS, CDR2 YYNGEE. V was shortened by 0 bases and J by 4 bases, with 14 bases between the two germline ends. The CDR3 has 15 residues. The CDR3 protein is CASSVGQGLGYEQYF. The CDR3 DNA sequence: TGTGCCAGCAGCGTAGGGCAGGGGTTAGGGTACGAGCAGTACTTC.

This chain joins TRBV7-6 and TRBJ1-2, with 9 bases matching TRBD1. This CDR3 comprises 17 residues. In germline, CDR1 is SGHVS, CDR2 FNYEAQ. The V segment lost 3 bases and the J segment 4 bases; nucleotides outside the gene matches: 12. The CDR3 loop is CASSLSLLQGAVYGYTF. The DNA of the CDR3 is TGTGCCAGCAGCTTGAGCCTTTTACAGGGGGCTGTCTATGGCTACACCTTC. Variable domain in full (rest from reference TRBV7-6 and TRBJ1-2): GAGVSQSPRYKVTKRGQDVALRCDPISGHVSLYWYRQALGQGPEFLTYFNYEAQQDKSGLPNDRFSAERPEGSISTLTIQRTEQRDSAMYRCASSLSLLQGAVYGYTFGSGTRLTVV.

The CDR3 region is CASSLTGILAKNIQYF. The CDR3 DNA reads TGTGCCAGCAGCTTGACAGGGATACTAGCCAAAAACATTCAGTACTTC. This rearrangement joins TRBV28 to TRBJ2-4; 7 nucleotides agree with TRBD1. CDR1 is MDHEN and CDR2 is SYDVKM in the germline V gene. This CDR3 is 16 amino acids long. The junction had 8 bases not matched to a gene; V was cut back by 6 bases and J by 0 bases.

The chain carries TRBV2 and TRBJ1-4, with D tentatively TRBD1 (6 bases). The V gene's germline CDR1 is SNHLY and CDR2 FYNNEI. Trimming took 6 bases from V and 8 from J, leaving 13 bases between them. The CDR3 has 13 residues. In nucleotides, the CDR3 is TGTGCCAGCAGGCCTACAGGGAAGGAAAAACTGTTTTTT. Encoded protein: CASRPTGKEKLFF.

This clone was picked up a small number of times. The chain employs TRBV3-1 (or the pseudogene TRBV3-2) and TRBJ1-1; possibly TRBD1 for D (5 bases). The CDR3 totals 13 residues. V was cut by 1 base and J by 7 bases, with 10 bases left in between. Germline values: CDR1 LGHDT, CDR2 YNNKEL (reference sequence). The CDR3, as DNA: TGTGCCAGCAGCCAAGTGGTGGGGGGTGAAGCTTTCTTT. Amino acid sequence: CASSQVVGGEAFF.

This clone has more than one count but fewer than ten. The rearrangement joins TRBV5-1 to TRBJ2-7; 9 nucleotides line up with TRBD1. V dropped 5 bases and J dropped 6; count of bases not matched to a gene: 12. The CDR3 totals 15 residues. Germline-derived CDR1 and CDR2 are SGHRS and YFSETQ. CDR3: CASSYITGGSFEQYF. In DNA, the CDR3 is TGCGCCAGCAGTTATATAACAGGGGGCTCGTTCGAGCAGTACTTC.

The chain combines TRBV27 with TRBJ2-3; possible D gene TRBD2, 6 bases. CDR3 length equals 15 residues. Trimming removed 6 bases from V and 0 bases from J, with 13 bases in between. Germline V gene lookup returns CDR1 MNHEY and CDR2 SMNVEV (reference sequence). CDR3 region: CASSLGLFSTDTQYF. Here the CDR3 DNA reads TGTGCCAGCAGCCTAGGACTATTTAGCACAGATACGCAGTATTTT.

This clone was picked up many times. This CDR3 reads CATKDNSYEQYF. CDR3 coding DNA: TGTGCCACCAAGGACAACTCCTACGAGCAGTACTTC. The rearrangement links TRBV7-9 to TRBJ2-7; tentative D call: TRBD1 (5 bases). The CDR3 has 12 amino acids. CDR1 is SEHNR and CDR2 is FQNEAQ in the germline V gene (reference sequence). V dropped 10 bases and J dropped 0 bases, with 10 bases sitting between them. The full variable domain, completed using reference TRBV7-9 and TRBJ2-7, is DTGVSQNPRHKITKRGQNVTFRCDPISEHNRLYWYRQTLGQGPEFLTYFQNEAQLEKSRLLSDRFSAERPKGSFSTLEIQRTEQGDSAMYLCATKDNSYEQYFGPGTRLTVT.

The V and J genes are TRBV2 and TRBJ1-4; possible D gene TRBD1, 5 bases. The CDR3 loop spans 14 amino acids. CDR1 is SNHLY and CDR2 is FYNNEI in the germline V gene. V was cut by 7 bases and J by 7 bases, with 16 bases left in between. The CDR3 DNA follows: TGTGCCAGCAAAACAGGATTTAGGACTGAAAAACTGTTTTTT. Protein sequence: CASKTGFRTEKLFF.

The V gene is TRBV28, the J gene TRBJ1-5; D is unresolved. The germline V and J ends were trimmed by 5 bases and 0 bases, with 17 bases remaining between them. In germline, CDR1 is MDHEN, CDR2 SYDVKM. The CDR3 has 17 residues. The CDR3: CASSLSPDSYSNQPQHF. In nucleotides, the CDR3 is TGTGCCAGCAGTCTCTCTCCTGACTCTTATAGCAATCAGCCCCAGCATTTT. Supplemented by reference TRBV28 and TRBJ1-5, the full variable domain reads DVKVTQSSRYLVKRTGEKVFLECVQDMDHENMFWYRQDPGLGLRLIYFSYDVKMKEKGDIPEGYSVSREKKERFSLILESASTNQTSMYLCASSLSPDSYSNQPQHFGDGTRLSIL.

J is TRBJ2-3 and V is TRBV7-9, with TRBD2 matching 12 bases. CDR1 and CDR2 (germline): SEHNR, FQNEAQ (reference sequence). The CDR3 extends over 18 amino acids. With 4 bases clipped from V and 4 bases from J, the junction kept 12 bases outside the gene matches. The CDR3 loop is CASSWLAGGPFRSDTQYF. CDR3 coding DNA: TGTGCCAGCAGCTGGCTAGCGGGGGGGCCTTTCAGGTCAGATACGCAGTATTTT.

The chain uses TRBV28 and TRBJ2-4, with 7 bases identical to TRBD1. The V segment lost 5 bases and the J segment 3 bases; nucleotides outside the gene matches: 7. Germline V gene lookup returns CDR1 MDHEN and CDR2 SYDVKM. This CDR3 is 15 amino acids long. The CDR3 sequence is CASSPTGESKNIQYF. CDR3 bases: TGTGCCAGCAGTCCCACAGGGGAAAGCAAAAACATTCAGTACTTC.

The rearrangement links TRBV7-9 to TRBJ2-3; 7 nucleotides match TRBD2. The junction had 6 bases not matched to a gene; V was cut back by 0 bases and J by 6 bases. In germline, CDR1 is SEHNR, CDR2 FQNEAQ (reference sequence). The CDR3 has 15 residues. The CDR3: CASSLAGLGTDTQYF. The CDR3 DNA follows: TGTGCCAGCAGCTTAGCTGGACTAGGGACGGATACGCAGTATTTT. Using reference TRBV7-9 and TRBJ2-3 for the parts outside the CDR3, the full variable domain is DTGVSQNPRHKITKRGQNVTFRCDPISEHNRLYWYRQTLGQGPEFLTYFQNEAQLEKSRLLSDRFSAERPKGSFSTLEIQRTEQGDSAMYLCASSLAGLGTDTQYFGPGTRLTVL.

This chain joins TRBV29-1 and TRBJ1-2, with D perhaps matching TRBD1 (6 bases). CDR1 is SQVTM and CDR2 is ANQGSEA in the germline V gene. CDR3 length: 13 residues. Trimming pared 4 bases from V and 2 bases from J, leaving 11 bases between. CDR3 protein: CSVALGGNYGYTF. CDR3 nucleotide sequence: TGCAGCGTTGCCTTAGGGGGAAACTATGGCTACACCTTC.

Here the CDR3 DNA reads TGTGCCAGCAGTTCCCCCGGACTAGCGGATCCCTACGAGCAGTACTTC. Its translation is CASSSPGLADPYEQYF. The chain couples TRBV28 to TRBJ2-7; TRBD2 aligns across 10 bases. CDR3 length: 16 amino acids. J lost 2 bases, V lost 4 bases, and 8 bases had no gene match. Germline V gives CDR1 MDHEN, CDR2 SYDVKM.